This T cell receptor beta chain was obtained from a study of blood T cell repertoires in COVID-19. Whole-study context: Researchers got acute and convalescent COVID-19 samples from the United States, Italy and Spain. The analysed material was cDNA or gDNA that came from T cells, B-cell-depleted T cells, or PBMCs.

In this sample, this clone turned up once. V dropped 0 bases and J dropped 2 bases, with 16 bases sitting between them. The CDR3 has 17 residues. Germline CDR1 and CDR2: MNHNS and SASEGT. Original data processing: Amplification from reference gene primers served as the basis for estimated nucleated cell counts. Profiling relied on immunoSEQ multiplex PCR, and the TCRdb table lists in-frame clones only, not all of them. The V and J calls and the clone size are those of that table, but D and trimming were determined from the DNA. The sample gives around 55,000 clones, more than 80% of which show up once; roughly 1.4% is in the top ten.

Input material: peripheral blood. The sequence was collected from a man between 60 and 75 years old with acute or convalescent COVID-19. This chain joins TRBV6-1 and TRBJ1-2; D is undetermined. CDR3 sequence (DNA): TGTGCCAGCAGTGAAGCGCTGTTTGGTGATACAAACTATGGCTACACCTTC. Translation: CASSEALFGDTNYGYTF.